The entry below gives a single T cell receptor (beta chain) sequence along with its context. In the authors' workflow: The authors estimated nucleated cell counts from reference gene primer amplification. The assay was immunoSEQ multiplex PCR, and TCRdb's table has in-frame clones only and misses some. V and J calls and clone size come straight from that table; D and trimming were deduced from the DNA. The data hold roughly 380,000 clones, with 89% observed a single time. This entry belongs to a study of blood T cell repertoires in COVID-19. Study context: Specimens from acute and convalescent COVID-19 originated in the United States, Italy and Spain. Nucleic acid was either cDNA or gDNA, and it came from T cells, B-cell-depleted T cells, or PBMCs.

The V and J ends lost 2 bases and 5 bases respectively, with 21 bases between them. This CDR3 region has 17 residues. Looked up from germline, CDR1 is KGHSH and CDR2 is LQKENI. The chain carries TRBV18 and TRBJ1-2; D remains ambiguous. The sequencing input was peripheral blood. The sequence was collected from a woman between 40 and 55 years old with COVID-19, enrolled during active disease. The chain's CDR3 is CASSPTQISAGHYGYTF. The DNA of the CDR3 is TGTGCCAGCTCACCAACCCAGATTTCGGCAGGTCATTATGGCTACACCTTC. Full variable domain (rest looked up from reference TRBV18 and TRBJ1-2): NAGVMQNPRHLVRRRGQEARLRCSPMKGHSHVYWYRQLPEEGLKFMVYLQKENIIDESGMPKERFSAEFPKEGPSILRIQQVVRGDSAAYFCASSPTQISAGHYGYTFGSGTRLTVV.